This T cell receptor beta chain stems from a study of T cell responses to AZD1222 COVID-19 vaccine. Study findings and constraints: The study reported that nearly half of spike-specific TCRs target unmutated variant regions. The donor group comprised mostly white British people and more females; the analysis possibly underestimated clonal diversity. The peak T cell response came first, and repertoires were sampled only after it.

The data were produced by immunoSEQ multiplex PCR, yet TCRdb's version contains in-frame clones alone and is incomplete. This sample has around 130,000 clones; 70% to 90% occur once, and the top ten carry about 6%. With respect to this clone: Its specificity is unknown.

CDR3 size: 14 residues. Trimming left V 1 base short and J 5 bases short, with 11 bases between. CDR1 and CDR2 from the germline V gene are SGHTA and FQGNSA. The source of this sequence is an adult who received the AZD1222 COVID-19 vaccine. The sequences come from peripheral blood, collected 28 days after the second AZD1222 dose. The rearrangement joins TRBV7-2 to TRBJ2-5; D perhaps matches TRBD2 (7 bases). This CDR3 is CASSLVAGAETQYF. In DNA, the CDR3 is TGTGCCAGCAGCTTAGTGGCGGGGGCGGAGACCCAGTACTTC.